Following are 21 T cell receptor beta chains from one sample sequenced in a study of blood T cell repertoires in COVID-19. Profiling relied on immunoSEQ multiplex PCR, and the TCRdb table lists in-frame clones only, not all of them. Among about 270,000 clones listed, around nine tenths were seen once. Sequencing was done on a sample of peripheral blood. The receptors come from a man aged 40-49 years with active or convalescent COVID-19.

J is TRBJ2-7 and V is TRBV9, with D possibly matching TRBD1 (5 bases). V lost 4 bases and J lost 5, with 16 bases in between. Germline V gene data show CDR1 as SGDLS and CDR2 as YYNGEE. This CDR3 is built from 14 residues. CDR3 sequence: CASSRTRVEDEQYF. CDR3 DNA sequence: TGTGCCAGCAGCCGGACCAGGGTCGAGGACGAGCAGTACTTC.

The rearrangement links TRBV12-3 or TRBV12-4 to TRBJ2-5, with a tentative D call TRBD1 (5 bases). V was shortened by 7 bases and J by 5 bases, with 14 bases between the two germline ends. The CDR3 totals 13 residues. Here the CDR3 DNA reads TGTGCCAGCAACGCCCAGGGCAAGGAGACCCAGTACTTC. This translates into CASNAQGKETQYF.

This chain uses TRBV15 with TRBJ1-2, with 12 bases lining up with TRBD1. After removal of 5 bases from V and 4 bases from J, the junction contained 8 bases not matched to a gene. The CDR3 has 16 residues. In germline, CDR1 is LNHNV, CDR2 YYDKDF (reference sequence). The CDR3 loop reads CATSFPGQGAGYGYTF. The DNA for the CDR3 is TGTGCCACCAGCTTCCCGGGACAGGGGGCCGGCTATGGCTACACCTTC.

The chain employs TRBV3-1 (or the pseudogene TRBV3-2) and TRBJ1-1; 10 nucleotides match TRBD1. Losses at the gene ends were 1 base for V and 6 bases for J; bases not matched to a gene: 2. The CDR3 runs 14 residues. The germline V gene encodes CDR1 LGHDT and CDR2 YNNKEL (reference sequence). CDR3 in amino acids: CASSQGGTGAEAFF. The DNA of the CDR3 is TGTGCCAGCAGCCAAGGGGGGACAGGGGCTGAAGCTTTCTTT.

The CDR3 DNA reads TGTGCCAGCAGCCTCGGTGGCGGGGGCACAGATACGCAGTATTTT. This codes for CASSLGGGGTDTQYF. V usage is TRBV11-2 and J usage is TRBJ2-3; D may be TRBD2 (6 bases). V gave up 5 bases and J gave up 1 base, with 13 bases separating them. Germline loops: CDR1 SGHAT, CDR2 FQNNGV. The CDR3 has 15 amino acids.

This chain connects TRBV28 to TRBJ2-7, with TRBD1 identical over 7 bases. Trimming removed 7 bases from V and 2 bases from J; junction bases left unmatched: 5. CDR3 length: 13 amino acids. Germline assignment: CDR1 MDHEN and CDR2 SYDVKM. CDR3 residues: CASTWTGTYEQYF. DNA of the CDR3: TGTGCCAGCACTTGGACAGGAACCTACGAGCAGTACTTC.

The V and J genes are TRBV28 and TRBJ2-2; D perhaps matches TRBD2 (5 bases). Trimming shortened V by 7 bases and J by 6 bases, and 15 bases separated the two germline ends. The CDR3 has 14 residues. Germline CDR1 and CDR2: MDHEN and SYDVKM. The CDR3 coding sequence is TGTGCCAGCATCCCGGACGGGGTGGCCGGGGAGCTGTTTTTT. As protein: CASIPDGVAGELFF.

Comments on this clone: The same CDR3 also results from other DNA sequences found in this sample. The J gene is TRBJ1-6, the V gene TRBV11-2; 8 bases map to TRBD1. Looked up from germline, CDR1 is SGHAT and CDR2 is FQNNGV. Germline trimming cut 5 bases from V and 7 bases from J; bases unmatched to any gene: 4. This CDR3 is 14 amino acids long. CDR3 bases: TGTGCCAGCAGCCCAGGACAGGGAAATTCACCCCTCCACTTT. Its translation is CASSPGQGNSPLHF. Full variable domain (missing parts from reference TRBV11-2 and TRBJ1-6): EAGVAQSPRYKIIEKRQSVAFWCNPISGHATLYWYQQILGQGPKLLIQFQNNGVVDDSQLPKDRFSAERLKGVDSTLKIQPAKLEDSAVYLCASSPGQGNSPLHFGNGTRLTVT.

This clone was seen just once. The chain carries TRBV6-5 and TRBJ1-1; 8 positions agree with TRBD1. The CDR3 is made up of 13 amino acids. CDR1 and CDR2 from the germline V gene are MNHEY and SVGAGI. J gave up 2 bases and V 6 bases, and 2 bases lay outside the gene matches. The CDR3 DNA sequence: TGTGCCAGCAGGGGGACAGGCAACACTGAAGCTTTCTTT. It is translated as CASRGTGNTEAFF.

The CDR3 region has the DNA TGTGCCAGCAGCCCCGGGTGGCGGAACACCGGGGAGCTGTTTTTT. This codes for CASSPGWRNTGELFF. V usage is TRBV7-6 and J usage is TRBJ2-2; D remains unclear. This CDR3 has 15 amino acids. V lost 5 bases and J lost 1, with 11 bases in between. The germline CDR1 and CDR2 sequences are SGHVS and FNYEAQ.

This clone was observed a few times. The chain uses TRBV7-8 and TRBJ1-5, with a weak D call TRBD1 (5 bases). The V and J ends lost 7 bases and 5 bases respectively, with 15 bases between them. CDR3 size: 14 residues. The germline V gene encodes CDR1 SGHVS and CDR2 FQNEAQ. CDR3 bases: TGTGCCAGCACCAAGTGGGGGGGAGATCAGCCCCAGCATTTT. Its protein product is CASTKWGGDQPQHF.

The J gene is TRBJ1-5, the V gene TRBV19, with TRBD1 identical over 8 bases. The CDR3 runs to 17 residues. Germline CDR1 and CDR2: LNHDA and SQIVND (reference sequence). V was clipped by 1 base and J by 0 bases; unmatched bases: 5. The CDR3 DNA reads TGTGCCAGTAGTATAGCCTCCGGGACAGGTAGCAATCAGCCCCAGCATTTT. Protein sequence: CASSIASGTGSNQPQHF.

V gene TRBV11-2 combines with J gene TRBJ2-5, with 8 bases lining up with TRBD2. This CDR3 region has 16 residues. J gave up 1 base and V 2 bases, and 6 bases lay outside the gene matches. CDR1 is SGHAT, CDR2 FQNNGV, per germline. The CDR3 DNA follows: TGTGCCAGCAGCTTATCCCTAGCGGGTATCCAAGAGACCCAGTACTTC. Residues: CASSLSLAGIQETQYF.

V gene TRBV5-1 combines with J gene TRBJ2-1, with 10 bases identical to TRBD1. The CDR3 loop spans 11 amino acids. Germline trimming cut 4 bases from V and 14 bases from J; bases unmatched to any gene: 3. Germline-derived CDR1 and CDR2 are SGHRS and YFSETQ. The CDR3 region has the DNA TGCGCCAGCAGCCCCGGACAGGGGGAGTTCTTC. Its translation is CASSPGQGEFF.

The chain uses TRBV24-1 and TRBJ2-3, with 13 nucleotides matching TRBD2. The length of the CDR3 is 12 residues. Germline CDR1 and CDR2: KGHDR and SFDVKD. CDR3 loop: CATSGGEDTQYF. The CDR3 DNA sequence: TGTGCTACTAGCGGGGGGGAGGATACGCAGTATTTT.

CDR3: CAWSPQSGTEAFF. The CDR3 DNA reads as TGTGCCTGGAGTCCCCAAAGCGGGACTGAAGCTTTCTTT. This chain connects TRBV30 to TRBJ1-1; D unresolved. CDR1 and CDR2 (germline): GTSNPN, SVGIG (reference sequence). The CDR3 has 13 residues. V was shortened by 2 bases and J by 5 bases, with 12 bases between the two germline ends. Filled out from reference TRBV30 and TRBJ1-1, the complete variable domain reads SQTIHQWPATLVQPVGSPLSLECTVEGTSNPNLYWYRQAAGRGLQLLFYSVGIGQISSEVPQNLSASRPQDRQFILSSKKLLLSDSGFYLCAWSPQSGTEAFFGQGTRLTVV.

This rearrangement joins TRBV6-5 to TRBJ2-7; perhaps TRBD1 as D (6 bases). V gave up 0 bases and J gave up 5 bases, with 14 bases separating them. There are 15 residues in the CDR3. Germline V gene data show CDR1 as MNHEY and CDR2 as SVGAGI. CDR3 region: CASSYSSRGTNEQYF. In nucleotides, the CDR3 is TGTGCCAGCAGTTACTCGAGCAGGGGCACCAACGAGCAGTACTTC.

This chain joins TRBV3-1 (or the pseudogene TRBV3-2) and TRBJ2-7, with 8 bases that match TRBD1. Trimming at V came to 4 bases and at J to 7 bases, leaving 6 bases not matched to a gene. Germline V gene lookup returns CDR1 LGHDT and CDR2 YNNKEL (reference sequence). This CDR3 spans 13 amino acids. CDR3 nucleotide sequence: TGTGCCAGCAGCCCGGGGACAGGCGGAGAGCAGTACTTC. Translating it yields CASSPGTGGEQYF.

J is TRBJ2-1 and V is TRBV6-5; maybe TRBD2 (6 bases). Trimming took 10 bases from V and 5 from J, leaving 21 bases between them. Germline CDR1 is MNHEY and CDR2 is SVGAGI. CDR3 size: 15 residues. The CDR3 DNA sequence: TGTGCCACCAGGGATTCCAGCGGGCTAGACAATGAGCAGTTCTTC. This translates into CATRDSSGLDNEQFF.

This clone has only one observation. The chain is built from TRBV6-5 and TRBJ1-5; D call uncertain. V gave up 5 bases and J gave up 2 bases, with 10 bases separating them. The CDR3 sequence is 14 residues long. Germline V lookup: CDR1 MNHEY, CDR2 SVGAGI. The CDR3 spells CASSRPGGNQPQHF. The CDR3 nucleotides are TGTGCCAGCAGTAGGCCTGGAGGCAATCAGCCCCAGCATTTT.

CDR3 in DNA: TGTGCCAGCACAACTACCGACCACGCGCTTTTCGAGCAGTTCTTC. Protein: CASTTTDHALFEQFF. The V gene is TRBV2, the J gene TRBJ2-1; D is uncertain. In germline, CDR1 is SNHLY, CDR2 FYNNEI. The CDR3 runs to 15 residues. The germline V and J ends were trimmed by 7 bases and 10 bases, with 23 bases remaining between them. The variable domain in full, completed from reference TRBV2 and TRBJ2-1, reads EPEVTQTPSHQVTQMGQEVILRCVPISNHLYFYWYRQILGQKVEFLVSFYNNEISEKSEIFDDQFSVERPDGSNFTLKIRSTKLEDSAMYFCASTTTDHALFEQFFGPGTRLTVL.